This entry lists 30 T cell receptor beta chains sequenced from one sample in a study of early T cells in non-severe SARS-CoV-2 infection. In TCRdb, the 5' RACE reads were re-called with MiXCR into one record per CDR3 protein. The repertoire holds 60,000 to 65,000 distinct CDR3 sequences, with roughly 8.2% as singletons. Here the sequenced sample was whole blood, taken at baseline. The receptor source for this set is an adult who was a healthcare worker with PCR-confirmed SARS-CoV-2 infection or an uninfected control (not recorded which).

This clonotype has ten or more counts. The chain has TRBV19 and TRBJ2-2; 9 bases agree with TRBD2. The CDR3 has 16 residues. CDR1 is LNHDA, CDR2 SQIVND, per germline (reference sequence). The V segment lost 5 bases and the J segment 6 bases; nucleotides outside the gene matches: 10. CDR3 coding DNA: TGTGCCAGTAGTTCCCCTAGCGGGACTTTCCCCGGGGAGCTGTTTTTT. This translates into CASSSPSGTFPGELFF.

This clonotype was seen a handful of times. This chain connects TRBV20-1 to TRBJ2-2; D call uncertain. V lost 0 bases and J lost 0, with 2 bases in between. Germline V gives CDR1 DFQATT, CDR2 SNEGSKA (reference sequence). The CDR3 runs to 13 residues. CDR3 region: CSARDPNTGELFF. In nucleotides, the CDR3 is TGCAGTGCTAGAGACCCGAACACCGGGGAGCTGTTTTTT.

The chain combines TRBV6-2 or TRBV6-3 with TRBJ2-5; D may correspond to TRBD1 or TRBD2 (5 bases each). With 6 bases removed from V and 4 bases from J, the gap between germline ends came to 21 bases. Germline CDR1 reads MNHEY; CDR2 reads SVGEGT. This CDR3 has 16 residues. Here the CDR3 reads CASRPLLGVRGETQYF. In nucleotides, the CDR3 is TGTGCCAGCAGGCCACTACTAGGAGTGAGGGGAGAGACCCAGTACTTC.

This clonotype has at least ten counts. Germline is not matched at one junction end, which may reflect a read error. This sequence joins TRBV6-6 and TRBJ1-1; D unresolved. Germline CDR1 and CDR2: MNHNY and SVGAGI (reference sequence). CDR3 length equals 13 residues. The chain's CDR3 is CASSYILNTEVFF. The CDR3 bases are TGTGCCAGCAGTTACATCCTGAACACTGAAGTTTTCTTT.

This clonotype was observed many times. The chain recombines TRBV20-1 with TRBJ1-6; D not resolved. The V gene lost 0 bases and the J gene lost 0 bases, with 9 bases spanning the gap. The CDR3 spans 16 residues. Germline CDR1 reads DFQATT; CDR2 reads SNEGSKA (reference sequence). The CDR3 DNA is TGCAGTGCTAGAGATGTCCAGAGCTCCTATAATTCACCCCTCCACTTT. This gives the protein CSARDVQSSYNSPLHF.

V and J are TRBV20-1 and TRBJ2-1; TRBD2 matches at 10 bases. J was trimmed by 8 bases and V by 4 bases; bases with no gene match: 14. Germline CDR1 DFQATT, CDR2 SNEGSKA (reference sequence). This CDR3 comprises 16 residues. The CDR3 sequence is CSANSLRLAGVYEQFF. In DNA form, the CDR3 reads TGCAGTGCTAACAGTCTACGGCTAGCGGGAGTTTATGAGCAGTTCTTC.

The chain carries TRBV7-2 and TRBJ2-2; D is possibly TRBD1 (5 bases). Trimming cost V 7 bases and J 2 bases, with 8 bases left between them. Germline CDR1 is SGHTA and CDR2 is FQGNSA. This CDR3 comprises 13 residues. The CDR3 bases are TGTGCCAGCAAGGGGTTTAACACCGGGGAGCTGTTTTTT. This sequence encodes CASKGFNTGELFF.

This clonotype was recorded at least ten times. This chain connects TRBV24-1 to TRBJ1-1; D unclear. This CDR3 is 13 amino acids long. Germline loops: CDR1 KGHDR, CDR2 SFDVKD. The V and J ends lost 6 bases and 5 bases respectively, with 12 bases between them. The CDR3 DNA reads as TGTGCCACCAGTACGACACTTGGGACTGAAGCTTTCTTT. The encoded protein is CATSTTLGTEAFF.

In its sample, this clonotype was seen many times. The chain carries TRBV30 and TRBJ2-5; D is unclear. V gave up 0 bases and J gave up 0 bases, with 2 bases separating them. Germline CDR1 reads GTSNPN; CDR2 reads SVGIG (reference sequence). The CDR3 covers 12 residues. This chain's CDR3 is CAWSVYQETQYF. The DNA for the CDR3 is TGTGCCTGGAGTGTGTACCAAGAGACCCAGTACTTC.

This clonotype was picked up many times. V and J are TRBV29-1 and TRBJ2-4; D is unresolved. V dropped 8 bases and J dropped 0 bases, with 11 bases sitting between them. The CDR3 spans 13 residues. Germline V gene sequence: CDR1 SQVTM, CDR2 ANQGSEA. In DNA, the CDR3 is TGCAGCTCCCGTCGGGTAGCCAAAAACATTCAGTACTTC. Translating gives CSSRRVAKNIQYF.

This clonotype was observed many times. This chain uses TRBV2 with TRBJ2-7; 7 bases are shared with TRBD2. CDR1 SNHLY and CDR2 FYNNEI come from the germline V gene. V shed 11 bases, J shed 4 bases, and the junction held 11 bases outside the gene matches. The CDR3 length is 13 residues. CDR3: CAGTGGLLYEQYF. As DNA, the CDR3 is TGTGCCGGAACCGGGGGACTATTGTACGAGCAGTACTTC. The variable domain in full, with the rest retrieved from reference TRBV2 and TRBJ2-7, is EPEVTQTPSHQVTQMGQEVILRCVPISNHLYFYWYRQILGQKVEFLVSFYNNEISEKSEIFDDQFSVERPDGSNFTLKIRSTKLEDSAMYFCAGTGGLLYEQYFGPGTRLTVT.

This clonotype was observed a handful of times. The chain links TRBV6-2 or TRBV6-3 to TRBJ2-3; D not resolved. Trimming removed 8 bases at V and 4 bases at J, with 10 bases between. Germline V gene lookup returns CDR1 MNHEY and CDR2 SVGEGT. CDR3 length: 12 amino acids. This CDR3 reads CASAGGPDTQYF. The CDR3 nucleotides are TGTGCCAGCGCCGGTGGGCCAGATACGCAGTATTTT.

This clonotype occurred many times. The rearrangement uses TRBV21-1 and TRBJ2-6. TRBV21-1 is a known pseudogene. This CDR3 has 17 amino acids. CDR3 loop: CASSKERTPTFFNVLTF. The CDR3 bases are TGTGCCAGCAGCAAAGAAAGGACCCCGACATTCTTCAACGTCCTGACTTTC.

This clonotype was seen only a few times. This chain connects TRBV12-3 or TRBV12-4 to TRBJ2-2; 9 nucleotides agree with TRBD2. The CDR3 runs to 16 residues. The ends lost 6 bases at V and 5 bases at J; junction bases unmatched: 10. The CDR3 is CASSWGSGRRTGELFF. The CDR3 DNA reads as TGTGCCAGCAGCTGGGGTAGCGGGAGAAGGACCGGGGAGCTGTTTTTT.

This clonotype was seen a handful of times. The V gene is TRBV7-2, the J gene TRBJ2-2, with 9 nucleotides matching TRBD2. The CDR3 runs 17 residues. V lost 1 base and J lost 4; bases outside the gene matches: 7. Looked up from germline, CDR1 is SGHTA and CDR2 is FQGNSA. This chain's CDR3 is CASSLGGGRAGTGELFF. The CDR3 coding sequence is TGTGCCAGCAGCTTAGGAGGCGGGAGGGCCGGCACCGGGGAGCTGTTTTTT.

This clonotype was found a few times. The V call is TRBV30, the J call TRBJ2-7; 7 nucleotides agree with TRBD1. V shed 3 bases, J shed 2 bases, and the junction held 4 bases outside the gene matches. Germline V gene sequence: CDR1 GTSNPN, CDR2 SVGIG (reference sequence). The CDR3 runs 13 residues. CDR3 sequence reads: CAWRRDRPYEQYF. CDR3 coding DNA: TGTGCCTGGAGGAGGGACAGACCCTACGAGCAGTACTTC.

The chain has TRBV4-1 and TRBJ2-2; no clear D. Germline-derived CDR1 and CDR2 are MGHRA and YSYEKL. Trimming shortened V by 2 bases and J by 0 bases, and 4 bases separated the two germline ends. CDR3 size: 14 residues. CDR3 loop: CASSQRPNTGELFF. As DNA, the CDR3 is TGCGCCAGCAGCCAACGGCCGAACACCGGGGAGCTGTTTTTT.

This clonotype was seen ten or more times. The J gene is TRBJ2-7, the V gene TRBV7-6; 14 positions match TRBD2. CDR3 length: 16 amino acids. Germline CDR1 and CDR2: SGHVS and FNYEAQ. Unmatched junction bases numbered 9, after V lost 5 bases and J lost 6 bases. CDR3 in amino acids: CASSPRGLAGAREQYF. Written as DNA, the CDR3 is TGTGCCAGCAGCCCACGGGGACTAGCGGGGGCCCGCGAGCAGTACTTC.

This chain links TRBV7-8 with TRBJ1-1, with TRBD1 identical over 9 bases. The V and J ends lost 1 base and 6 bases, in that order; junction bases with no gene match: 6. The V gene's germline CDR1 is SGHVS and CDR2 FQNEAQ. This CDR3 has 15 amino acids. CDR3 in DNA: TGTGCCAGCAGCTTAGTTACAGGGGGCGCGTCTGAAGCTTTCTTT. Amino acids: CASSLVTGGASEAFF.

This rearrangement joins TRBV6-2 or TRBV6-3 to TRBJ2-5, with 8 nucleotides matching TRBD1. V shed 4 bases and J 2 bases; nucleotides not matched to a gene: 3. This CDR3 contains 14 residues. Germline V lookup: CDR1 MNHEY, CDR2 SVGEGT. This chain's CDR3 is CASSSWDRQETQYF. The CDR3 bases are TGTGCCAGCAGTTCATGGGACAGGCAAGAGACCCAGTACTTC.

A few counts support this clonotype. The genes are TRBV7-9 and TRBJ2-5; TRBD2 matches at 7 bases. The ends lost 5 bases at V and 5 bases at J; junction bases unmatched: 5. There are 13 residues in the CDR3. Looked up from germline, CDR1 is SEHNR and CDR2 is FQNEAQ (reference sequence). In nucleotides, the CDR3 is TGTGCCAGCAGCCGGGGGACTACTGAGACCCAGTACTTC. The encoded protein is CASSRGTTETQYF.

J is TRBJ2-7 and V is TRBV12-3 or TRBV12-4; D unresolved. CDR3 length: 16 amino acids. Trimming cost V 0 bases and J 3 bases, with 15 bases left between them. The CDR3 DNA sequence: TGTGCCAGCAGTTTAGCGCTAACGGTGACCGTCTACGAGCAGTACTTC. This sequence encodes CASSLALTVTVYEQYF.

The chain links TRBV27 to TRBJ2-7; D ambiguous. This CDR3 spans 15 amino acids. Germline CDR1 reads MNHEY; CDR2 reads SMNVEV (reference sequence). Trimming removed 2 bases at V and 0 bases at J, with 11 bases between. The CDR3 DNA is TGTGCCAGCAGTTTAGGGTGGGCGAGCTCCTACGAGCAGTACTTC. Translated, it gives CASSLGWASSYEQYF.

In its sample, this clonotype was seen many times. The chain couples TRBV6-2 or TRBV6-3 to TRBJ1-5; 7 bases line up with TRBD1. The germline gives CDR1 MNHEY, CDR2 SVGEGT. This CDR3 region has 14 residues. J was trimmed by 5 bases and V by 2 bases; bases with no gene match: 3. CDR3 residues: CASSYEQGYQPQHF. The CDR3 DNA reads TGTGCCAGCAGTTACGAACAGGGGTATCAGCCCCAGCATTTT.

This clonotype has a count of ten or more. The chain employs TRBV20-1 and TRBJ2-1; TRBD2 agrees at 13 bases. Trimming removed 4 bases from V and 4 bases from J; junction bases left unmatched: 10. The CDR3 extends over 17 amino acids. CDR1 is DFQATT and CDR2 is SNEGSKA in the germline V gene (reference sequence). DNA of the CDR3: TGCAGTGCTATGCCCGGACTAGCGGGAGTCTGGTACAATGAGCAGTTCTTC. Amino acid sequence: CSAMPGLAGVWYNEQFF.

The chain employs TRBV6-6 and TRBJ1-4; D perhaps matches TRBD1 (5 bases). The CDR3 length is 15 residues. Germline CDR1 reads MNHNY; CDR2 reads SVGAGI (reference sequence). Between the trimmed V and J ends, which lost 6 bases and 10 bases, there was a span of 21 bases. The CDR3 coding sequence is TGTGCCAGCAGCCCTGCGACAGCTACCTTAGGAAAACTGTTTTTT. The encoded protein is CASSPATATLGKLFF.

The V gene is TRBV9, the J gene TRBJ1-6; D call uncertain. The CDR3 is made up of 13 amino acids. Germline V gives CDR1 SGDLS, CDR2 YYNGEE. Trimming shortened V by 3 bases and J by 8 bases, and 9 bases separated the two germline ends. The CDR3 protein is CASSGGQYSPLHF. CDR3 sequence (DNA): TGTGCCAGCAGCGGTGGTCAGTATTCACCCCTCCACTTT. The full variable domain, rest sourced from reference TRBV9 and TRBJ1-6, is DSGVTQTPKHLITATGQRVTLRCSPRSGDLSVYWYQQSLDQGLQFLIQYYNGEERAKGNILERFSAQQFPDLHSELNLSSLELGDSALYFCASSGGQYSPLHFGNGTRLTVT.

The rearrangement uses TRBV20-1 and TRBJ1-6, with 7 bases matching TRBD1. V lost 3 bases, J lost 9 bases, and 11 bases stayed unmatched. The CDR3 covers 15 residues. The germline V gene encodes CDR1 DFQATT and CDR2 SNEGSKA (reference sequence). CDR3 DNA: TGCAGTGCTAGTGGTTTGGGACAGCAGCGTTCACCCCTCCACTTT. It yields the protein CSASGLGQQRSPLHF.

The rearrangement links TRBV5-1 to TRBJ2-5; a possible D gene is TRBD2 (6 bases). V lost 0 bases and J 3 bases, leaving 12 bases between the germline ends. The CDR3 has 15 residues. The V gene's germline CDR1 is SGHRS and CDR2 YFSETQ. DNA of the CDR3: TGCGCCAGCAGCTTGGGGGGAGGATTCAAAGAGACCCAGTACTTC. Its translation is CASSLGGGFKETQYF.

The V and J genes are TRBV20-1 and TRBJ2-3, with 10 bases fitting TRBD2. The length of the CDR3 is 20 residues. V trimming: 3 bases; J trimming: 3 bases; junction bases outside the gene matches: 21. Germline CDR1 DFQATT, CDR2 SNEGSKA (reference sequence). The CDR3 spells CSASPSRSGRKGLWTDTQYF. The CDR3 DNA reads as TGCAGTGCTAGTCCAAGCCGTAGCGGGAGGAAGGGTCTCTGGACAGATACGCAGTATTTT.